This is a list of T cell receptor beta chains from one sample in a study of CD8 T cells in ankylosing spondylitis. MiXCR, run by TCRdb on the 5' RACE reads, gives a single entry per CDR3 protein. The sample lists about 200,000 distinct CDR3 sequences, around 13% occurring once. The sequenced sample consisted of blood, either unsorted or a sorted T cell fraction (not recorded which). The origin of the receptors is a male donor with ankylosing spondylitis or in good health (not recorded which). Both conserved end residues are trimmed from each CDR3. Part of the rows lack a size; the others show once, few, many or a class for expanded clones.

abundance,v_gene,CDR3aa
few,TRBV5-1,ASSFLAHGNTEAF
many,TRBV12-3/TRBV12-4,ASTLGQEAF
many,TRBV20-1,SARDASGGEWGELF
few,TRBV6-5,ASSYSGSYGYT
-,TRBV15,ATSRQLAGGPGEQF
-,TRBV27,ASSGTSGFFSYEQY
many,TRBV29-1,SVGGGGSYNEQF
-,TRBV23-1,ASSQSGTEPGGTDTQY
many,TRBV6-6,ASSYTTWWTQY
-,TRBV3-1,ASSQREGPPYNEQF
-,TRBV20-1,SARDLASGRSGSYEQY
few,TRBV5-1,ASSAGQGAQGNTIY
-,TRBV11-2,ASSFREGRNTEAF
-,TRBV7-2,ASSSGLGSGNEQF
few,TRBV3-1,ASSQDDRYEQY